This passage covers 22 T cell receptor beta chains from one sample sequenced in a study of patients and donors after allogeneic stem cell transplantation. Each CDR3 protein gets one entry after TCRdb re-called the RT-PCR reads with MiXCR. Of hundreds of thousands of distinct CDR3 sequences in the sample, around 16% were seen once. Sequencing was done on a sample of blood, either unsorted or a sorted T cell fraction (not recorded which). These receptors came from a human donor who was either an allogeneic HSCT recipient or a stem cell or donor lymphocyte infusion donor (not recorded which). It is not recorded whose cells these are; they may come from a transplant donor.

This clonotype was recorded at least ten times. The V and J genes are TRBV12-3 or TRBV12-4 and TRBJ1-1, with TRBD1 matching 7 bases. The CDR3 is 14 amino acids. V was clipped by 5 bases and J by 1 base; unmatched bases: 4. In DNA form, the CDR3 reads TGTGCCAGCAGTGGAGGGGGCCAGAACACTGAAGCTTTCTTT. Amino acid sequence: CASSGGGQNTEAFF.

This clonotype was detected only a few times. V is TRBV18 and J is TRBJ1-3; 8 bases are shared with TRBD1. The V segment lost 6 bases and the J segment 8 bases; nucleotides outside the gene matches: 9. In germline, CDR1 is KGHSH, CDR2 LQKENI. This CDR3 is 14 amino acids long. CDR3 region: CASSLRTGTDTIYF. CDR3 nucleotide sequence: TGTGCCAGCTCCCTCAGGACAGGGACGGACACCATATATTTT.

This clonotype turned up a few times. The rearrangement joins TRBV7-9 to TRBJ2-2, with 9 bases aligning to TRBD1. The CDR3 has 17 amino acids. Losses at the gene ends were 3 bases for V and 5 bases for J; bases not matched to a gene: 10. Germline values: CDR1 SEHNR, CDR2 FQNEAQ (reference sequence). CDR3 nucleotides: TGTGCCAGCAGCTTGGTGACCGGGACAGGGAGGACCGGGGAGCTGTTTTTT. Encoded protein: CASSLVTGTGRTGELFF.

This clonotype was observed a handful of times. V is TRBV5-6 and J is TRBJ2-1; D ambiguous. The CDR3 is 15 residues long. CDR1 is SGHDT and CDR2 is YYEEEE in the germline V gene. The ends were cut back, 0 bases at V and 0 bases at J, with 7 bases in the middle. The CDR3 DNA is TGTGCCAGCAGCTTGGCGCAGAACTCCTACAATGAGCAGTTCTTC. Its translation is CASSLAQNSYNEQFF.

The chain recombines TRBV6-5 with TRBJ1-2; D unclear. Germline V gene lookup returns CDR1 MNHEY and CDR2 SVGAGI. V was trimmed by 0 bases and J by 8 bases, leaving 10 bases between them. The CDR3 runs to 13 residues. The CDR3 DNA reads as TGTGCCAGCAGTTACTCGACTTCGATGGGCTACACCTTC. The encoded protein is CASSYSTSMGYTF.

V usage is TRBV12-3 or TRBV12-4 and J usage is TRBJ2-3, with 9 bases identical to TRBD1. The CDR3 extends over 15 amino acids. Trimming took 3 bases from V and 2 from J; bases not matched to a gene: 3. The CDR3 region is CASSFGDRDTDTQYF. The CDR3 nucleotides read TGTGCCAGCAGTTTTGGGGACAGGGACACAGATACGCAGTATTTT.

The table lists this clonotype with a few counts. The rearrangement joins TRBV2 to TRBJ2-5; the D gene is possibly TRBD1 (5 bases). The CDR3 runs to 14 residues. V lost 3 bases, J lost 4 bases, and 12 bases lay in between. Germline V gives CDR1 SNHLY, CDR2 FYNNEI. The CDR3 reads CASSDSAGRETQYF. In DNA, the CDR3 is TGTGCCAGCAGTGACTCGGCAGGGCGAGAGACCCAGTACTTC.

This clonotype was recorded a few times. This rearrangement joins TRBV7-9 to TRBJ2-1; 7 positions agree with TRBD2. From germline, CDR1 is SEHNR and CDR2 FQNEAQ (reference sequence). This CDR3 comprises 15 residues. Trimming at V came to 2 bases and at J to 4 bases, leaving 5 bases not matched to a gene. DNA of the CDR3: TGTGCCAGCAGCTTACTCGGGGGGTTATACAATGAGCAGTTCTTC. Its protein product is CASSLLGGLYNEQFF.

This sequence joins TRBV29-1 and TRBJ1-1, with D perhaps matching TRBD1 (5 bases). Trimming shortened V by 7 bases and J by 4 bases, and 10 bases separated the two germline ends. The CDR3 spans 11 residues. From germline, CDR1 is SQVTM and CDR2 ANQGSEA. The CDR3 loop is CSGLGVTEAFF. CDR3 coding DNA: TGCAGCGGTCTAGGGGTCACTGAAGCTTTCTTT.

The CDR3 DNA follows: TGTGCCTGGAGTGAACGGAAGGGCACAGGGACCGGGGAGCTGTTTTTT. It yields the protein CAWSERKGTGTGELFF. The chain employs TRBV30 and TRBJ2-2, with a possible D match to TRBD1 (6 bases). Looked up from germline, CDR1 is GTSNPN and CDR2 is SVGIG (reference sequence). Deletions cut 1 base from V and 5 bases from J, with 17 bases between. The CDR3 is 16 residues long.

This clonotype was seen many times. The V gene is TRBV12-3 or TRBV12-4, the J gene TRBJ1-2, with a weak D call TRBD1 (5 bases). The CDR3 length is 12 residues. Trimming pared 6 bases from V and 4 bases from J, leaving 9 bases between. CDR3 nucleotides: TGTGCCAGCAGCTCCCAGGGCTATGGCTACACCTTC. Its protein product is CASSSQGYGYTF.

The CDR3 DNA follows: TGTGCCAGCAGTTGGGGGACTAGCTCCTACGAGCAGTACTTC. This encodes CASSWGTSSYEQYF. The chain is built from TRBV27 and TRBJ2-7; 8 positions agree with TRBD2. V shed 4 bases and J 0 bases; nucleotides not matched to a gene: 2. The CDR3 has 14 residues. CDR1 MNHEY and CDR2 SMNVEV come from the germline V gene (reference sequence).

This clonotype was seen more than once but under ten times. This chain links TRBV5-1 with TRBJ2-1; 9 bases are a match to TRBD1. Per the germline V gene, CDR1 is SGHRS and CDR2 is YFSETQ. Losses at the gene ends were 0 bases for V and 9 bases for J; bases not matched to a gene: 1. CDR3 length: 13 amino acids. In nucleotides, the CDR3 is TGCGCCAGCAGCTTGGGACAGGGGGGTGAGCAGTTCTTC. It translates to CASSLGQGGEQFF.

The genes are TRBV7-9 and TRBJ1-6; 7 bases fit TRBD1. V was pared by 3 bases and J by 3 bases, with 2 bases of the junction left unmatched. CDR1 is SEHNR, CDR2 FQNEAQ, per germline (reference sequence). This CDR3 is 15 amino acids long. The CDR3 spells CASSFDRVYNSPLHF. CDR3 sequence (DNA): TGTGCCAGCAGCTTCGACAGGGTCTATAATTCACCCCTCCACTTT.

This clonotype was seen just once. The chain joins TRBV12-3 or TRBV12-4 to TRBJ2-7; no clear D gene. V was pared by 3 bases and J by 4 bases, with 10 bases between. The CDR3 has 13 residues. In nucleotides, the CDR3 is TGTGCCAGCAGTTTGCCACGACTTTACGAGCAGTACTTC. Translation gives CASSLPRLYEQYF.

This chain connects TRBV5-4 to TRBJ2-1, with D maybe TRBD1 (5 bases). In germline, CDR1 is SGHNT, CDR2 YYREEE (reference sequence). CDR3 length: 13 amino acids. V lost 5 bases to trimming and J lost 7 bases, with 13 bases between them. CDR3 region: CASSRGPRNEQFF. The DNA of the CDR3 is TGTGCCAGCAGTAGGGGCCCAAGGAATGAGCAGTTCTTC.

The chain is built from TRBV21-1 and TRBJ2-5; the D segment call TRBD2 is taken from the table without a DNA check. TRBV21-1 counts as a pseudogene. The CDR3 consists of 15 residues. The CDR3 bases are TGTGCCAGCAGCGAGGGAGCGGGGGGCCCTGAGACCCAGTACTTC. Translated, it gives CASSEGAGGPETQYF.

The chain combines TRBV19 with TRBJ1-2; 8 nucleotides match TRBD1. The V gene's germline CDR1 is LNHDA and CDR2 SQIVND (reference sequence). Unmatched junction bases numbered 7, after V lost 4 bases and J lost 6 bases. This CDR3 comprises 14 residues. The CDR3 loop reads CASSTLGQANGYTF. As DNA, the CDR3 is TGTGCCAGTAGTACCCTGGGACAGGCCAATGGCTACACCTTC. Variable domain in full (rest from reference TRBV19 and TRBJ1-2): DGGITQSPKYLFRKEGQNVTLSCEQNLNHDAMYWYRQDPGQGLRLIYYSQIVNDFQKGDIAEGYSVSREKKESFPLTVTSAQKNPTAFYLCASSTLGQANGYTFGSGTRLTVV.

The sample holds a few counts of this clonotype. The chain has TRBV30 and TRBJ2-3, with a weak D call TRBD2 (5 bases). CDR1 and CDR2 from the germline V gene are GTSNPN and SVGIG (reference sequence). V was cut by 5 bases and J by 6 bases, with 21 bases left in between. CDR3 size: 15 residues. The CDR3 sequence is CAWGRSSPLKDTQYF. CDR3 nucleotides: TGTGCCTGGGGAAGGTCTAGCCCCCTAAAGGATACGCAGTATTTT.

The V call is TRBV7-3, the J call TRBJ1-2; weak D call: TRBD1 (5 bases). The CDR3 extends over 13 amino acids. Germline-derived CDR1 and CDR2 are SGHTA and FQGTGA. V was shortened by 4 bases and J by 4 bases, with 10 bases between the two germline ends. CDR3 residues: CASSSGRGYGYTF. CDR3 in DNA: TGTGCCAGCAGCTCGGGACGGGGCTATGGCTACACCTTC.

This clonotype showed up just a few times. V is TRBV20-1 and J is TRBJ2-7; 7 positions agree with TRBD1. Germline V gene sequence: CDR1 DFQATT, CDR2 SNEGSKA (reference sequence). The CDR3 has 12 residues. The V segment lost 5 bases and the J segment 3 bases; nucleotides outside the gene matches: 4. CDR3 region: CSALDRIYEQYF. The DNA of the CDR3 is TGCAGTGCTCTGGACAGGATCTACGAGCAGTACTTC.

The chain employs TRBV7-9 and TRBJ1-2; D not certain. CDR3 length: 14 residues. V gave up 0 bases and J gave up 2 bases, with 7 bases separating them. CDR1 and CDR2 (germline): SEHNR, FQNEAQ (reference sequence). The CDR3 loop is CASSLAAANYGYTF. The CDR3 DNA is TGTGCCAGCAGCTTAGCAGCGGCGAACTATGGCTACACCTTC.